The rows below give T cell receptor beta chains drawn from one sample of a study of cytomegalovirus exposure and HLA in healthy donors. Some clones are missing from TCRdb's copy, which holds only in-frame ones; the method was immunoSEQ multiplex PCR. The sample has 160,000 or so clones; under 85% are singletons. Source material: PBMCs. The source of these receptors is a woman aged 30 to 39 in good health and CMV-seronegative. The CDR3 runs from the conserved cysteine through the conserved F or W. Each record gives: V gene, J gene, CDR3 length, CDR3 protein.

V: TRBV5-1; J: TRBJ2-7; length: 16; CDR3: CASSLLAGANSYEQYF
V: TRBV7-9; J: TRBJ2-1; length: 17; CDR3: CASSLGAGTGLYNEQFF
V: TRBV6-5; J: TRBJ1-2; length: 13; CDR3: CASRGDSTYGYTF
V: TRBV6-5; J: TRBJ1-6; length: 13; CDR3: CASGTGLNSPLHF
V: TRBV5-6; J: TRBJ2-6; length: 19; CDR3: CASSRHTGTGVSGANVLTF
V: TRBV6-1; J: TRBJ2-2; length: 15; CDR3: CASSVIPQGAGELFF
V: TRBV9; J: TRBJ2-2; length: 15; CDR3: CASSLGLAAAGELFF
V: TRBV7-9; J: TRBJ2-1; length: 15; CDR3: CASSSFGGRDNEQFF
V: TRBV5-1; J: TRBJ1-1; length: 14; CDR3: CASSYSEGVTEAFF
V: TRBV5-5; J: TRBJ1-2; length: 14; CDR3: CASSLDPTGYGYTF
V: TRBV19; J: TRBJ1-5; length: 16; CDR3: CASRMRTGEAGQPQHF
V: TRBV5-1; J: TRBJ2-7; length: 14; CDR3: CASSLGQGEYEQYF
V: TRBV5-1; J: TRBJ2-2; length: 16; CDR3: CASSPVAGGPTGELFF
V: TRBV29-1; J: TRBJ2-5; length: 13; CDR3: CSVDSGVGETQYF
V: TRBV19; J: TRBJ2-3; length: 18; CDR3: CASSIRGLAGGLTDTQYF
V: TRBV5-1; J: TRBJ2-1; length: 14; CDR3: CASRPSGVYNEQFF
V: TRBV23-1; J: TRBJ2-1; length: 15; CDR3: CASSPGGSTLNEQFF
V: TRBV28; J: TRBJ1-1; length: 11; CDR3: CASSLVGGAFF
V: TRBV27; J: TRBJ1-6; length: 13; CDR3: CASSGQGWSPLHF
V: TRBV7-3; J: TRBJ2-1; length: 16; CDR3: CASSPGTSGGENEQFF
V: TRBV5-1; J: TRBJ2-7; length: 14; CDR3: CASSLAGGDDEQYF
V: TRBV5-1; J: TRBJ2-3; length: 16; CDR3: CASSLSQGAWTDTQYF
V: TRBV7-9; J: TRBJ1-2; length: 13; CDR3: CASSYVGAGGYTF
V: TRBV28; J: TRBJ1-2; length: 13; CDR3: CASSPQVNYGYTF
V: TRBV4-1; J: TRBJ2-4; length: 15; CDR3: CASSHPGQGSNIQYF
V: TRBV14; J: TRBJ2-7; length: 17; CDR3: CASSQGMLRDSSYEQYF
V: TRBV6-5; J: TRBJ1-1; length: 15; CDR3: CASSYRGAVNTEAFF
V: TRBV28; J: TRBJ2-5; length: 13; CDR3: CASSFGAKETQYF
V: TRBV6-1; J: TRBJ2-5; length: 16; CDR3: CASSEMGGGGQETQYF
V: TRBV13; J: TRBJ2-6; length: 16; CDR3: CASIRTGGSGANVLTF
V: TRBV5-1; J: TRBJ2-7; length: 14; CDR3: CASSVWGPAYEQYF
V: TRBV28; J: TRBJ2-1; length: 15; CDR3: CASSLFSRSGNEQFF
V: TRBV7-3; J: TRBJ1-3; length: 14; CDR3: CASSLQGAGNTIYF
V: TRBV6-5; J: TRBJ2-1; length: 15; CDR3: CASSYDRSSYNEQFF
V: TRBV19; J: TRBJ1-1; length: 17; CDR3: CASSIYPGRQGAAEAFF